These 27 T cell receptor beta chains were sequenced from one sample in a study of T-cell reconstitution after alpha-beta-depleted transplantation in children. Using unique molecular identifiers, the investigators prepared the TCRbeta library. TCRdb passed the PCR reads through MiXCR, listing each CDR3 protein once. The profile covers approximately 1,000,000 distinct CDR3 sequences, with about 29% appearing a single time and roughly 30% taken by the ten largest. The sequences come from PBMCs, mostly from graft donor cells, collected 360 days after TCRalphabeta/CD19-depleted stem cell transplant. Receptor source: a boy younger than two who had a stem cell transplant for SCID, so the T cells may come from the graft donor.

The V gene is TRBV20-1, the J gene TRBJ2-7; 10 bases align to TRBD2. The V gene's germline CDR1 is DFQATT and CDR2 SNEGSKA (reference sequence). The CDR3 is made up of 13 amino acids. V gave up 2 bases and J gave up 7 bases; unmatched junction bases: 5. Here the CDR3 DNA reads TGCAGTGCTAGATCTAGCGGGGGTCTAGAGCAGTACTTC. Protein: CSARSSGGLEQYF.

This chain joins TRBV2 and TRBJ2-7; 7 bases map to TRBD1. This CDR3 has 15 amino acids. CDR1 and CDR2 from the germline V gene are SNHLY and FYNNEI. V lost 4 bases and J lost 5; bases outside the gene matches: 11. The CDR3: CASSGGDRELDEQYF. The CDR3, as DNA: TGTGCCAGCAGTGGGGGAGACAGGGAGTTGGACGAGCAGTACTTC.

This clonotype has at least ten counts. V usage is TRBV6-2 or TRBV6-3 and J usage is TRBJ2-7; 8 nucleotides agree with TRBD1. CDR1 and CDR2 (germline): MNHEY, SVGEGT. The CDR3 sequence is 16 residues long. Losses at the gene ends were 7 bases for V and 2 bases for J; bases not matched to a gene: 13. The DNA of the CDR3 is TGTGCCAGCACCAAACGAATGGACAGGGTACCCTACGAGCAGTACTTC. Amino acids: CASTKRMDRVPYEQYF.

A few counts support this clonotype. The chain links TRBV19 to TRBJ2-3; no reliable D call. This CDR3 contains 15 residues. The germline V gene encodes CDR1 LNHDA and CDR2 SQIVND (reference sequence). Trimming stripped 3 bases from V and 1 base from J, with 11 bases between. The CDR3 DNA sequence: TGTGCCAGTAGTATGTTTGGGATGGGCACAGATACGCAGTATTTT. Residues: CASSMFGMGTDTQYF.

This clonotype appeared once. The V call is TRBV29-1, the J call TRBJ1-1; unclear D gene. Germline V gene sequence: CDR1 SQVTM, CDR2 ANQGSEA. This CDR3 comprises 12 residues. Trimming took 6 bases from V and 6 from J, leaving 14 bases between them. CDR3 DNA: TGCAGCGTGGTTAAGGTTTTCGCTGAAGCTTTCTTT. Translated, it gives CSVVKVFAEAFF.

V and J are TRBV13 and TRBJ2-2; possibly TRBD2 for D (5 bases). Germline V lookup: CDR1 PRHDT, CDR2 FYEKMQ (reference sequence). The V gene lost 5 bases and the J gene lost 7 bases, with 17 bases spanning the gap. This CDR3 is built from 15 residues. CDR3 coding DNA: TGTGCCAGCAGCCGAACCAAGCTGGGAGTCGGGGAGCTGTTTTTT. It codes for CASSRTKLGVGELFF.

The V and J genes are TRBV5-6 and TRBJ2-7, with TRBD2 identical over 14 bases. V lost 4 bases, J lost 7 bases, and 19 bases stayed unmatched. Germline V CDR1 and CDR2: SGHDT, YYEEEE. CDR3 length equals 19 residues. The CDR3 region has the DNA TGTGCCAGCAGCAAACCCGGGACTAGCGGGGGAAGGCGATTCGGGGAGCAGTACTTC. Amino acids: CASSKPGTSGGRRFGEQYF.

The chain carries TRBV5-1 and TRBJ1-6; 10 bases are shared with TRBD1. The CDR3 loop spans 15 amino acids. Germline trimming cut 2 bases from V and 9 bases from J; bases unmatched to any gene: 5. CDR1 and CDR2 (germline): SGHRS, YFSETQ. The CDR3 nucleotides read TGCGCCAGCAGCTTTGGACAGGGGGACAGTTCACCCCTCCACTTT. This encodes CASSFGQGDSSPLHF.

This clonotype occurred a few times. The genes are TRBV25-1 and TRBJ1-1; the D is unclear. V was cut by 4 bases and J by 5 bases, with 11 bases left in between. This CDR3 has 13 residues. Looked up from germline, CDR1 is MGHDK and CDR2 is SYGVNS. This CDR3 is CASSVASRTEAFF. The CDR3 region has the DNA TGTGCCAGCAGTGTGGCTAGTAGAACTGAAGCTTTCTTT.

This clonotype was observed a handful of times. The V gene is TRBV15, the J gene TRBJ2-5; 7 nucleotides align to TRBD2. Germline-derived CDR1 and CDR2 are LNHNV and YYDKDF (reference sequence). With V trimmed by 1 base and J by 2 bases, 10 bases remained unmatched. This CDR3 has 17 residues. CDR3 loop: CATSRGKGLAVQETQYF. CDR3 DNA sequence: TGTGCCACCAGCAGAGGGAAAGGGCTAGCGGTTCAAGAGACCCAGTACTTC.

V usage is TRBV20-1 and J usage is TRBJ1-5; D gene uncertain. Trimming pared 4 bases from V and 5 bases from J, leaving 12 bases between. The CDR3 runs to 13 residues. Looked up from germline, CDR1 is DFQATT and CDR2 is SNEGSKA (reference sequence). CDR3 nucleotide sequence: TGCAGTGCTAACCAGGCGGGCTATCAGCCCCAGCATTTT. Its protein is CSANQAGYQPQHF.

Here the CDR3 reads CAISESRAYEQYF. The CDR3 bases are TGTGCCATCAGTGAGTCGAGGGCCTACGAGCAGTACTTC. The chain is built from TRBV10-3 and TRBJ2-7, with D possibly matching TRBD2 (5 bases). The length of the CDR3 is 13 residues. Germline V lookup: CDR1 ENHRY, CDR2 SYGVKD. V lost 0 bases and J 2 bases, leaving 5 bases between the germline ends.

This chain joins TRBV20-1 and TRBJ2-6, with D perhaps being TRBD1 or TRBD2 (5 bases each). The CDR3 covers 15 residues. V was cut by 0 bases and J by 0 bases, with 6 bases left in between. CDR1 and CDR2 from the germline V gene are DFQATT and SNEGSKA (reference sequence). For the CDR3, the DNA is TGCAGTGCTAGAGATGGGGGCTCTGGGGCCAACGTCCTGACTTTC. It codes for CSARDGGSGANVLTF.

In this sample, this clonotype turned up a few times. V gene TRBV29-1 combines with J gene TRBJ1-1; D unresolved. CDR3 length: 12 amino acids. Germline values: CDR1 SQVTM, CDR2 ANQGSEA. Trimming took off 3 bases at V and 4 bases at J, with 9 bases between the two ends. CDR3 bases: TGCAGCGTTGATTGGGGAAGCACTGAAGCTTTCTTT. The encoded protein is CSVDWGSTEAFF. The full variable domain, its missing parts supplied by reference TRBV29-1 and TRBJ1-1, is SAVISQKPSRDICQRGTSLTIQCQVDSQVTMMFWYRQQPGQSLTLIATANQGSEATYESGFVIDKFPISRPNLTFSTLTVSNMSPEDSSIYLCSVDWGSTEAFFGQGTRLTVV.

The V call is TRBV11-2, the J call TRBJ1-6; maybe TRBD1 (5 bases). Trimming removed 2 bases from V and 0 bases from J, with 14 bases in between. The CDR3 extends over 18 amino acids. Looked up from germline, CDR1 is SGHAT and CDR2 is FQNNGV. The CDR3: CASSLIFAGSSYNSPLHF. CDR3 bases: TGTGCCAGCAGCTTAATTTTCGCAGGGAGCTCCTATAATTCACCCCTCCACTTT.

The chain recombines TRBV20-1 with TRBJ2-1; TRBD2 aligns across 9 bases. The CDR3 sequence is 16 residues long. Germline V gene sequence: CDR1 DFQATT, CDR2 SNEGSKA (reference sequence). Unmatched junction bases numbered 6, after V lost 3 bases and J lost 0 bases. CDR3: CSASGTSLSSYNEQFF. The CDR3 DNA reads TGCAGTGCTAGCGGGACTAGCCTGAGCTCCTACAATGAGCAGTTCTTC.

The chain couples TRBV20-1 to TRBJ1-1, with no clear D. With 4 bases removed from V and 1 base from J, the gap between germline ends came to 16 bases. This CDR3 is built from 15 residues. Looked up from germline, CDR1 is DFQATT and CDR2 is SNEGSKA (reference sequence). As DNA, the CDR3 is TGCAGTGCTATCGGCAGCCCTGCGCCGAACACTGAAGCTTTCTTT. This sequence encodes CSAIGSPAPNTEAFF.

J is TRBJ2-7 and V is TRBV4-1, with 10 bases aligning to TRBD2. Germline loops: CDR1 MGHRA, CDR2 YSYEKL. The length of the CDR3 is 16 residues. The V and J ends lost 2 bases and 2 bases, in that order; junction bases with no gene match: 6. CDR3 DNA: TGCGCCAGCAGCCAACCTCTAGCGGGGGCCCCCTACGAGCAGTACTTC. It is translated as CASSQPLAGAPYEQYF.

CDR3 in amino acids: CASSLIGRGQGNYGYTF. The CDR3, as DNA: TGTGCCAGCAGCTTAATCGGAAGGGGACAGGGCAACTATGGCTACACCTTC. This chain uses TRBV7-2 with TRBJ1-2; 9 nucleotides match TRBD1. The CDR3 has 17 amino acids. Germline V gene sequence: CDR1 SGHTA, CDR2 FQGNSA. The trim removed 2 bases at V and 2 bases at J, leaving 9 bases unmatched.

The J gene is TRBJ2-7, the V gene TRBV6-4, with 8 bases aligning to TRBD1. The J segment lost 0 bases and the V segment lost 7 bases, leaving 14 bases of the junction unmatched. The CDR3 sequence is 17 residues long. Germline CDR1 and CDR2: MRHNA and SNTAGT. CDR3 amino acids: CASKDREIRLRSYEQYF. CDR3 nucleotides: TGTGCCAGCAAGGACAGGGAGATTCGCCTTCGCTCCTACGAGCAGTACTTC.

This clonotype was seen more than once but under ten times. The genes are TRBV4-1 and TRBJ1-1; D gene ambiguous. In germline, CDR1 is MGHRA, CDR2 YSYEKL. This CDR3 has 13 residues. V lost 2 bases and J 7 bases, leaving 11 bases between the germline ends. CDR3 DNA sequence: TGCGCCAGCAGCCAAATCTCACCATTTGAAGCTTTCTTT. Translating it yields CASSQISPFEAFF.

This clonotype has more than one count but fewer than ten. J is TRBJ2-3 and V is TRBV7-2, with TRBD2 matching over 9 bases. CDR1 and CDR2 from the germline V gene are SGHTA and FQGNSA. The CDR3 covers 16 residues. V lost 3 bases to trimming and J lost 6 bases; unmatched junction nucleotides: 10. CDR3 sequence reads: CASSFSRGLAGDTQYF. The DNA of the CDR3 is TGTGCCAGCAGCTTTTCCCGGGGGCTAGCGGGGGATACGCAGTATTTT.

CDR3 protein: CASTGRAKENTGELFF. CDR3 bases: TGTGCCAGCACCGGACGGGCTAAGGAGAACACCGGGGAGCTGTTTTTT. This chain joins TRBV6-2 or TRBV6-3 and TRBJ2-2; unclear D gene. From germline, CDR1 is MNHEY and CDR2 SVGEGT. V gave up 7 bases and J gave up 1 base, with 16 bases separating them. The CDR3 contains 16 residues.

This clonotype turned up a few times. This chain links TRBV29-1 with TRBJ2-2, with D possibly being TRBD2 (5 bases). The germline CDR1 and CDR2 sequences are SQVTM and ANQGSEA. The germline V and J ends were trimmed by 6 bases and 8 bases, with 10 bases remaining between them. The CDR3 is made up of 11 amino acids. In DNA, the CDR3 is TGCAGCGTAAACCGAGGGGGGGAGCTGTTTTTT. Protein: CSVNRGGELFF.

This clonotype was observed a few times. V usage is TRBV9 and J usage is TRBJ2-2; TRBD2 aligns across 16 bases. The CDR3 length is 20 residues. Unmatched junction bases numbered 14, after V lost 2 bases and J lost 7 bases. The germline CDR1 and CDR2 sequences are SGDLS and YYNGEE. CDR3 residues: CASSVNPPGLAGGQVGELFF. In DNA form, the CDR3 reads TGTGCCAGCAGCGTTAACCCCCCGGGACTAGCGGGGGGGCAGGTCGGGGAGCTGTTTTTT. Together with reference TRBV9 and TRBJ2-2, the CDR3 gives the full variable domain: DSGVTQTPKHLITATGQRVTLRCSPRSGDLSVYWYQQSLDQGLQFLIQYYNGEERAKGNILERFSAQQFPDLHSELNLSSLELGDSALYFCASSVNPPGLAGGQVGELFFGEGSRLTVL.

This clonotype was detected a few times. The chain links TRBV24-1 to TRBJ2-1, with 11 bases fitting TRBD2. V gave up 4 bases and J gave up 8 bases; unmatched junction bases: 12. This CDR3 spans 17 amino acids. Germline-derived CDR1 and CDR2 are KGHDR and SFDVKD. The chain's CDR3 is CATSDSNVAGGPYEQFF. As DNA, the CDR3 is TGTGCCACCAGTGACTCTAACGTAGCGGGGGGGCCTTATGAGCAGTTCTTC.

The chain combines TRBV9 with TRBJ2-6, with D possibly TRBD1 on 6 matching bases. Germline loops: CDR1 SGDLS, CDR2 YYNGEE. Trimming removed 0 bases from V and 1 base from J, with 8 bases in between. CDR3 length: 16 amino acids. The CDR3 spells CASSVGRGSGANVLTF. In DNA form, the CDR3 reads TGTGCCAGCAGCGTAGGCAGGGGATCTGGGGCCAACGTCCTGACTTTC.